This T cell receptor beta chain was observed in a study of neoadjuvant anti-PD-1 for oral cavity cancer. Study-wide results and caveats: With a few patients per group, TCR findings need larger cohorts.

Most PBMC samples had 400 to 550 ng input DNA in six replicates. Clones were sequenced by immunoSEQ multiplex PCR, and TCRdb holds only the in-frame ones, with some missing. Here the sample spans around 13,000 clones, about 71% being singletons. Points on this clone: Its specificity is unknown.

The sample's time point: after neoadjuvant nivolumab, at surgical resection. Analysis of PBMCs was direct, with no culture step. Losses at the gene ends were 5 bases for V and 5 bases for J; bases not matched to a gene: 20. The germline gives CDR1 SGHVS, CDR2 FQNEAQ. The CDR3 consists of 18 residues. This rearrangement joins TRBV7-8 to TRBJ1-2; 7 bases are shared with TRBD1. The receptor was derived from a person aged 35-79 years with oral cavity squamous cell carcinoma. Sample: PBMCs, taken after nivolumab (anti-PD-1) treatment. The DNA of the CDR3 is TGTGCCAGCAGCCCAACTCCCTTAACAGGGGATGGTGGGTATGGCTACACCTTC. Translation: CASSPTPLTGDGGYGYTF.